This TCR beta chain is drawn from a study of blood T cell repertoires in COVID-19. Study-wide background: The origin of the acute and convalescent COVID-19 samples was the United States, Italy and Spain. PBMCs, B-cell-depleted T cells, or T cells provided the cDNA or gDNA that made up the material.

In the original workflow: Reference gene primer amplification gave nucleated cell count estimates. The data were produced by immunoSEQ multiplex PCR, yet TCRdb's version contains in-frame clones alone and is incomplete. V and J calls and clone size are those listed in that table; D and trimming were worked out from the DNA. The data hold roughly 120,000 clones, with approximately 86% observed a single time. CDR1 is MNHNS and CDR2 is SASEGT in the germline V gene. The trim removed 2 bases at V and 2 bases at J, leaving 5 bases unmatched. This CDR3 is built from 16 residues. The source material was peripheral blood. The rearrangement joins TRBV6-1 to TRBJ2-3; the match to TRBD2 covers 9 bases. This receptor was obtained from a human donor in a cohort sampled during active COVID-19. CDR3 protein: CASSELGGGDTDTQYF. In DNA form, the CDR3 reads TGTGCCAGCAGTGAATTGGGCGGGGGGGACACAGATACGCAGTATTTT.